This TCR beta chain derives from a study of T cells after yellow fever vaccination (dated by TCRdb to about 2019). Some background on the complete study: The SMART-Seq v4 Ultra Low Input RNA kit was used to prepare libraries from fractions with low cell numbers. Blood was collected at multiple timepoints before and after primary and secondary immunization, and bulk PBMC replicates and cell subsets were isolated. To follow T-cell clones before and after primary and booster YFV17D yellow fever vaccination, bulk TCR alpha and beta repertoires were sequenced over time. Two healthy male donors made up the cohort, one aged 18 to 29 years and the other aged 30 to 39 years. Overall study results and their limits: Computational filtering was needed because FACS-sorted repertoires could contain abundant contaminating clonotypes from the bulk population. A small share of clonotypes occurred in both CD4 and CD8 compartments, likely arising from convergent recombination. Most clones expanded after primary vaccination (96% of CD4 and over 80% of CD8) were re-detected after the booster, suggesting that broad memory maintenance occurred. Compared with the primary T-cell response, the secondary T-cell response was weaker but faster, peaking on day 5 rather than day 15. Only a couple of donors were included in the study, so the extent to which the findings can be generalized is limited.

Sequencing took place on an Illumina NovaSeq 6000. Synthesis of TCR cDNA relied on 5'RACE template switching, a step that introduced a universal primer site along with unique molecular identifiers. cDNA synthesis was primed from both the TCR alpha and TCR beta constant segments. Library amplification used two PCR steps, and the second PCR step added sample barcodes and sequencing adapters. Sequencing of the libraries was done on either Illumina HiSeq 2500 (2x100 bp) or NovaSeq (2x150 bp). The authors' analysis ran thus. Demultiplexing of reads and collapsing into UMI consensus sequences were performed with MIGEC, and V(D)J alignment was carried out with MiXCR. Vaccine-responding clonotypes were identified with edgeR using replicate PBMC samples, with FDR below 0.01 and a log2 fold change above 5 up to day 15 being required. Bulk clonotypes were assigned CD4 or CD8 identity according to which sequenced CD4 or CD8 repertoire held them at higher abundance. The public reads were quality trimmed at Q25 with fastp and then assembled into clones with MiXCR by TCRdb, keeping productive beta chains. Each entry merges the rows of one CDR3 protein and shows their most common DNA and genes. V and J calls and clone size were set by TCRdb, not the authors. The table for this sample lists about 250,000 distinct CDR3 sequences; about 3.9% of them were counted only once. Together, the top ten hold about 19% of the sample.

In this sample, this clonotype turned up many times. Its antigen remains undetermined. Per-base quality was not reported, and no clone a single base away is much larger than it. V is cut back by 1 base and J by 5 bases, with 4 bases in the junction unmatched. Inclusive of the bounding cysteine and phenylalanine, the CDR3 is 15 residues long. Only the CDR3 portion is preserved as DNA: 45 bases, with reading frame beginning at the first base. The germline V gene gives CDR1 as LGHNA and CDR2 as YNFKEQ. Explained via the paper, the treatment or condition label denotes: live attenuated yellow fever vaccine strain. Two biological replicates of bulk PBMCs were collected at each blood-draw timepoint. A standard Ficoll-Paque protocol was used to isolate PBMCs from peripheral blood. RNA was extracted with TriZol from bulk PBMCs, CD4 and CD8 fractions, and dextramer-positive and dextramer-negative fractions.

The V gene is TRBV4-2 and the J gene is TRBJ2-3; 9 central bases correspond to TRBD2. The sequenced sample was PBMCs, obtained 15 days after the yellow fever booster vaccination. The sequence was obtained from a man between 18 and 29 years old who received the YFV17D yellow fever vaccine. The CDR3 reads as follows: CASSQAGGGGDTQYF. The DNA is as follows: TGTGCCAGCAGCCAAGCGGGCGGGGGGGGAGATACGCAGTATTTT.